This is a list of T cell receptor beta chains from one sample in a study of shared clonotypes between healthy human individuals. Method: immunoSEQ multiplex PCR; TCRdb's copy keeps in-frame clones and lacks some. Of 1,400,000 or so clones listed, approximately 98.5% are singletons. Sequencing input: naive CD4+ T cells sorted from blood. Every receptor here comes from a man between 25 and 39 years old in good health. Each CDR3 is given with its conserved first and last residue. The D gene is left open where the match is weak. Clone size is given for some rows only: seen once, a few or many times, or a class if the clone is expanded.

D gene: .; clone size: .; V gene: TRBV28; J gene: TRBJ2-5; CDR3 DNA: TGTGCCAGCGTACCGGGCGGACAAGAGACCCAGTACTTC; CDR3 protein: CASVPGGQETQYF
D gene: .; clone size: once; V gene: TRBV10-3; J gene: TRBJ2-7; CDR3 DNA: TGTGCCATTGGGCGGAGCTCCTACGAGCAGTACTTC; CDR3 protein: CAIGRSSYEQYF
D gene: .; clone size: .; V gene: TRBV5-1; J gene: TRBJ1-3; CDR3 DNA: TGCGCCAGCAGAGCCCTCGACAGACCAGCTGGAAACACCATATATTTT; CDR3 protein: CASRALDRPAGNTIYF
D gene: .; clone size: .; V gene: TRBV18; J gene: TRBJ2-3; CDR3 DNA: TGTGCCAGCTCACCACTAAAAGATACGCAGTATTTT; CDR3 protein: CASSPLKDTQYF
D gene: .; clone size: .; V gene: TRBV19; J gene: TRBJ2-5; CDR3 DNA: TGTGCCAGTAGTTTGAGTAGGACGAGGGAGACCCAGTACTTC; CDR3 protein: CASSLSRTRETQYF
D gene: TRBD2; clone size: .; V gene: TRBV11-1; J gene: TRBJ2-2; CDR3 DNA: TGTGCCAGCAGCTTAGGCGGGGGGCTAGCCGGGGAGCTGTTTTTT; CDR3 protein: CASSLGGGLAGELFF
D gene: .; clone size: .; V gene: TRBV4-1; J gene: TRBJ1-2; CDR3 DNA: TGCGCCAGCAGCCCCGAGGCAGGCCCTTCGATTCTCTATGGCTACACCTTC; CDR3 protein: CASSPEAGPSILYGYTF
D gene: TRBD2; clone size: .; V gene: TRBV5-1; J gene: TRBJ2-1; CDR3 DNA: TGCGCCAGCAGCTTGGGCCGGGGGGGCAGCTCCTACAATGAGCAGTTCTTC; CDR3 protein: CASSLGRGGSSYNEQFF
D gene: TRBD2; clone size: once; V gene: TRBV9; J gene: TRBJ2-3; CDR3 DNA: TGTGCCAGCAGCGTAAGCAGCGGGAGGACAGATACGCAGTATTTT; CDR3 protein: CASSVSSGRTDTQYF
D gene: TRBD1; clone size: .; V gene: TRBV19; J gene: TRBJ2-1; CDR3 DNA: TGTGCCAGCAGCCGGGACAGGGGTGAGAGGAACAATGAGCAGTTCTTC; CDR3 protein: CASSRDRGERNNEQFF
D gene: TRBD2; clone size: .; V gene: TRBV5-4; J gene: TRBJ2-1; CDR3 DNA: TGTGCCAGCAGCCCTAGAACTTTTAGCGGGAGCATGGATGAGCAGTTCTTC; CDR3 protein: CASSPRTFSGSMDEQFF
D gene: TRBD2; clone size: .; V gene: TRBV19; J gene: TRBJ2-1; CDR3 DNA: TGTGCCAGTAGTATACGGCAGCGGGGATACAATGAGCAGTTCTTC; CDR3 protein: CASSIRQRGYNEQFF
D gene: .; clone size: .; V gene: TRBV6-5; J gene: TRBJ2-3; CDR3 DNA: TGTGCCAGCAGTTACGGGAGCGGGAGCACAGATACGCAGTATTTT; CDR3 protein: CASSYGSGSTDTQYF
D gene: .; clone size: .; V gene: TRBV10-3; J gene: TRBJ1-1; CDR3 DNA: TGTGCCATCAGTGATGGGCAGGGAATCACTGAAGCTTTCTTT; CDR3 protein: CAISDGQGITEAFF
D gene: TRBD1; clone size: .; V gene: TRBV5-5; J gene: TRBJ1-1; CDR3 DNA: TGTGCCAGCAGCTTAGACAGGGCCCGGGGCACTGAAGCTTTCTTT; CDR3 protein: CASSLDRARGTEAFF
D gene: .; clone size: .; V gene: TRBV5-1; J gene: TRBJ2-6; CDR3 DNA: TGCGCCAGCAGCTTACCACAGGGATCTGGGGCCAACGTCCTGACTTTC; CDR3 protein: CASSLPQGSGANVLTF
D gene: TRBD2; clone size: few; V gene: TRBV7-9; J gene: TRBJ2-3; CDR3 DNA: TGTGCCAGCAGCCAGGGGTCTAGCGGGGCCACAGATACGCAGTATTTT; CDR3 protein: CASSQGSSGATDTQYF
D gene: .; clone size: .; V gene: TRBV4-1; J gene: TRBJ2-1; CDR3 DNA: TGCGCCAGCAGCCCAAGGGGGGACTCCTACAATGAGCAGTTCTTC; CDR3 protein: CASSPRGDSYNEQFF
D gene: .; clone size: .; V gene: TRBV5-4; J gene: TRBJ2-7; CDR3 DNA: TGTGCCAGCAGCCCCGGGACTCATCTCTCCGAGCAGTACTTC; CDR3 protein: CASSPGTHLSEQYF
D gene: .; clone size: .; V gene: TRBV15; J gene: TRBJ2-6; CDR3 DNA: TGTGCCACCAGCAGAGATTCCAGGGGGGCTGGGGCCAACGTCCTGACTTTC; CDR3 protein: CATSRDSRGAGANVLTF
D gene: TRBD2; clone size: .; V gene: TRBV15; J gene: TRBJ2-7; CDR3 DNA: TGTGCCACCATCCGAGTAGCGGGAGGTCTCTACGAGCAGTACTTC; CDR3 protein: CATIRVAGGLYEQYF
D gene: .; clone size: .; V gene: TRBV2; J gene: TRBJ1-4; CDR3 DNA: TGTGCCAGCAGCTGGGAATTCCCGGCTAATGAAAAACTGTTTTTT; CDR3 protein: CASSWEFPANEKLFF
D gene: TRBD1; clone size: .; V gene: TRBV28; J gene: TRBJ2-2; CDR3 DNA: TGTGCCAGCAGTTTAAGACAGGGGGGTTACACCGGGGAGCTGTTTTTT; CDR3 protein: CASSLRQGGYTGELFF
D gene: .; clone size: .; V gene: TRBV6-5; J gene: TRBJ2-3; CDR3 DNA: TGTGCCAGCAGGCCTCGGGGCACAGATACGCAGTATTTT; CDR3 protein: CASRPRGTDTQYF
D gene: TRBD2; clone size: .; V gene: TRBV9; J gene: TRBJ2-7; CDR3 DNA: TGTGCCAGCAGCGTAGGAACGGCGGGAGCTTCCTACGAGCAGTACTTC; CDR3 protein: CASSVGTAGASYEQYF
D gene: .; clone size: .; V gene: TRBV9; J gene: TRBJ2-3; CDR3 DNA: TGTGCCAGCAGCGTAGATCGGAGCGCGCGGCTAGCAGATAGCACAGATACGCAGTATTTT; CDR3 protein: CASSVDRSARLADSTDTQYF
D gene: .; clone size: .; V gene: TRBV28; J gene: TRBJ2-3; CDR3 DNA: TGTGCCAGCAGTTCCCGTACAGATACGCAGTATTTT; CDR3 protein: CASSSRTDTQYF
D gene: .; clone size: .; V gene: TRBV7-2; J gene: TRBJ2-5; CDR3 DNA: TGTGCCAGCAGCCCGTCTGGCCGGGAGACCCAGTACTTC; CDR3 protein: CASSPSGRETQYF
D gene: .; clone size: .; V gene: TRBV5-4; J gene: TRBJ1-1; CDR3 DNA: TGTGCCAGCAGCTCCCGAGTTGCAAACACTGAAGCTTTCTTT; CDR3 protein: CASSSRVANTEAFF
D gene: TRBD1; clone size: .; V gene: TRBV9; J gene: TRBJ2-7; CDR3 DNA: TGTGCCAGCAGCGTAGGACAGGGAGTATTCTACGAGCAGTACTTC; CDR3 protein: CASSVGQGVFYEQYF
D gene: .; clone size: .; V gene: TRBV6-5; J gene: TRBJ1-1; CDR3 DNA: TGTGCCAGCAGTATTAGACGGAGTAGGCATACTGAAGCTTTCTTT; CDR3 protein: CASSIRRSRHTEAFF
D gene: TRBD1; clone size: once; V gene: TRBV18; J gene: TRBJ1-2; CDR3 DNA: TGTGCCAGCTCACCCGAGGGGGCGCGGTTATATGGCTACACCTTC; CDR3 protein: CASSPEGARLYGYTF
D gene: TRBD2; clone size: .; V gene: TRBV2; J gene: TRBJ2-3; CDR3 DNA: TGTGCCAGCAGCGACGGACTAGCGGGAGAGCGGGGGTATTTT; CDR3 protein: CASSDGLAGERGYF
D gene: .; clone size: .; V gene: TRBV2; J gene: TRBJ2-7; CDR3 DNA: TGTGCCAGCGGCGGGTCCCCCTACGAGCAGTACTTC; CDR3 protein: CASGGSPYEQYF
D gene: .; clone size: .; V gene: TRBV18; J gene: TRBJ1-4; CDR3 DNA: TGTGCCAGCTCACCCTCCTTGTATGAAAAACTGTTTTTT; CDR3 protein: CASSPSLYEKLFF
D gene: .; clone size: .; V gene: TRBV6-1; J gene: TRBJ2-7; CDR3 DNA: TGTGCCAGCAGTGAGTTCCGGACCGAGCAGTACTTC; CDR3 protein: CASSEFRTEQYF
D gene: .; clone size: .; V gene: TRBV21-1; J gene: TRBJ1-1; CDR3 DNA: TGTGCCCGCAAGAGACGGCGGGACACTGAAGCTTTCTTT; CDR3 protein: CARKRRRDTEAFF
D gene: .; clone size: .; V gene: TRBV7-2; J gene: TRBJ1-1; CDR3 DNA: TGTGCCAGCAGCGGACTCCGGGGGGCTATGAACACTGAAGCTTTCTTT; CDR3 protein: CASSGLRGAMNTEAFF
D gene: .; clone size: .; V gene: TRBV18; J gene: TRBJ2-7; CDR3 DNA: TGTGCCAGCTCACATACGTTGGGTTACGAGCAGTACTTC; CDR3 protein: CASSHTLGYEQYF
D gene: .; clone size: .; V gene: TRBV28; J gene: TRBJ2-5; CDR3 DNA: TGTGGCACTACCGTAAGGGAGACGGGGGAGACCCAGTACTTC; CDR3 protein: CGTTVRETGETQYF
D gene: .; clone size: .; V gene: TRBV14; J gene: TRBJ2-1; CDR3 DNA: TGTGCCAGCAGTCACCGGGACCGATTTTCTAATGAGCAGTTCTTC; CDR3 protein: CASSHRDRFSNEQFF
D gene: .; clone size: .; V gene: TRBV9; J gene: TRBJ2-3; CDR3 DNA: TGTGCCAGCACAAGTGTCAGCACAGATACGCAGTATTTT; CDR3 protein: CASTSVSTDTQYF
D gene: TRBD2; clone size: .; V gene: TRBV18; J gene: TRBJ2-3; CDR3 DNA: TGTGCCAGCTCAGGCATAGCGGGAGGGCGAGATACGCAGTATTTT; CDR3 protein: CASSGIAGGRDTQYF
D gene: .; clone size: once; V gene: TRBV7-2; J gene: TRBJ2-5; CDR3 DNA: TGTGCCAGCAGCTACTTCCTGGAGACCCAGTACTTC; CDR3 protein: CASSYFLETQYF
D gene: .; clone size: .; V gene: TRBV29-1; J gene: TRBJ2-1; CDR3 DNA: TGCAGCGCAGGAGACGCCTACAATGAGCAGTTCTTC; CDR3 protein: CSAGDAYNEQFF
D gene: .; clone size: .; V gene: TRBV7-9; J gene: TRBJ1-5; CDR3 DNA: TGTGCCAGCAGCTTAAACAACGCTCAGCCCCAGCATTTT; CDR3 protein: CASSLNNAQPQHF
D gene: .; clone size: .; V gene: TRBV18; J gene: TRBJ2-1; CDR3 DNA: TGTGCCAGCTCACCAATTGACTCAGGGTTCAATGAGCAGTTCTTC; CDR3 protein: CASSPIDSGFNEQFF
D gene: .; clone size: once; V gene: TRBV9; J gene: TRBJ2-7; CDR3 DNA: TGTGCCAGCAGCGTAGACAGTGTCTACGAGCAGTACTTC; CDR3 protein: CASSVDSVYEQYF
D gene: .; clone size: .; V gene: TRBV4-1; J gene: TRBJ2-1; CDR3 DNA: TGCGCCAGCAGCCGATTCGGAGACCTCTACAATGAGCAGTTCTTC; CDR3 protein: CASSRFGDLYNEQFF
D gene: .; clone size: .; V gene: TRBV7-2; J gene: TRBJ1-4; CDR3 DNA: TGTGCCAGCAGCCCCGGGGCAACTGAAAAACTGTTTTTT; CDR3 protein: CASSPGATEKLFF
D gene: .; clone size: .; V gene: TRBV5-1; J gene: TRBJ1-4; CDR3 DNA: TGCGCCAGCAGCCCCGCCGGGACCCGGGTAGGAACTAATGAAAAACTGTTTTTT; CDR3 protein: CASSPAGTRVGTNEKLFF
D gene: .; clone size: .; V gene: TRBV29-1; J gene: TRBJ1-1; CDR3 DNA: TGCAGCGTGGGAGGCACGATCACTGAAGCTTTCTTT; CDR3 protein: CSVGGTITEAFF